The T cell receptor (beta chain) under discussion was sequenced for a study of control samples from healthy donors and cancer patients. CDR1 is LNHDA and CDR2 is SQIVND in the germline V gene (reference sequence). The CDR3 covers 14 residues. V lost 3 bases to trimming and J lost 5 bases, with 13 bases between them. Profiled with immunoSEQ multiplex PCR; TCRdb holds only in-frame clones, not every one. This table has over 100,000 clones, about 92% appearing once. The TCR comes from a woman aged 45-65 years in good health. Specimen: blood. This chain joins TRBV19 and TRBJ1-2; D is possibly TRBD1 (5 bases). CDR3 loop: CASSIPLQAYGYTF. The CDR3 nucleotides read TGTGCCAGTAGTATCCCCCTACAGGCTTATGGCTACACCTTC.